This section outlines one TCR beta chain sequence together with its context. As yet, its antigen is unknown. The germline gives CDR1 GTSNPN, CDR2 SVGIG (reference sequence). The CDR3 extends over 15 amino acids. V lost 2 bases, J lost 7 bases, and 17 bases lay in between. Sequencing used immunoSEQ multiplex PCR; TCRdb keeps in-frame clones, though not all of them. The sample consists of more than 150,000 clones, almost 90% of them appearing once. The data are from a study of T cell responses to AZD1222 COVID-19 vaccine. General study points: Spike regions recognized by vaccine-associated CD4 TCRs spanned the protein, led by 160-218 and 743-854. At baseline, just a handful of AZD1222 recipients tested seropositive. Unmutated regions of variants are reportedly targeted by nearly half of spike-specific TCRs.

The material sequenced was peripheral blood, taken on day 0 of AZD1222 vaccination. The TCR sequence derives from an adult in good health. The chain employs TRBV30 and TRBJ1-4, with TRBD1 as a possible D gene (5 bases). CDR3 nucleotides: TGTGCCTGGAGTCCCCCCGTAGGGGTGGGTGAAAAACTGTTTTTT. Its translation: CAWSPPVGVGEKLFF.